In its sample, the clone carrying this T cell receptor beta chain was seen a few times. Its target is not known. During its preparation, the TCRbeta library received unique molecular identifiers. MiXCR was run by TCRdb on the PCR reads, yielding one entry per CDR3 protein. The data contain around 500,000 distinct CDR3 sequences, roughly 23% of them seen just once; the ten biggest clones take up 11% to 15%. The data are from a study of T-cell reconstitution after alpha-beta-depleted transplantation in children. Findings and caveats of the study: Fresh T-cell production supplied most of the T-cell counts and diversity seen one year after transplant.

The CDR3 length is 14 residues. Germline lookup yields CDR1 DFQATT and CDR2 SNEGSKA (reference sequence). Trimming stripped 6 bases from V and 5 bases from J, with 19 bases between. The TCR originated in a boy in the first two years of life who had a stem cell transplant for acute myeloid leukemia, so the T cells may come from the graft donor. Sample: PBMCs, mostly from graft donor cells, taken 360 days after TCRalphabeta/CD19-depleted stem cell transplant. This chain joins TRBV20-1 and TRBJ2-5, with D tentatively TRBD1 or TRBD2 (5 bases each). The CDR3 DNA is TGCAGTGCCCAGAGGGGCCACCGGACTGAGACCCAGTACTTC. Protein sequence: CSAQRGHRTETQYF.